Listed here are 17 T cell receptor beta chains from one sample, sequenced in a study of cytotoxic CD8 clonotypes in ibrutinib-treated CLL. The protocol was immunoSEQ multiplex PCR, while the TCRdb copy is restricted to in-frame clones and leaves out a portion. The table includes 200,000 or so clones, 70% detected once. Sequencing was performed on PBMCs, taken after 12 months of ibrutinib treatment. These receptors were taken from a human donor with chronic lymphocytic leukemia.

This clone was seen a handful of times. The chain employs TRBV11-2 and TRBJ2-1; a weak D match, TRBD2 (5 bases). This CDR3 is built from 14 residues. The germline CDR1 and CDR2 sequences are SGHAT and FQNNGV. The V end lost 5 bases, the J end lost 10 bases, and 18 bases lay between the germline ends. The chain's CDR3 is CASSHTPQRGEQFF. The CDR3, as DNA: TGTGCCAGCAGCCACACCCCCCAGCGCGGGGAGCAGTTCTTC.

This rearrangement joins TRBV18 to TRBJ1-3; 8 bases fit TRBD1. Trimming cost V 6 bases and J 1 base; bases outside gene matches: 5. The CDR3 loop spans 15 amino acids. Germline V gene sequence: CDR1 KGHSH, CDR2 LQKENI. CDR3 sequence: CASSIDRGSGNTIYF. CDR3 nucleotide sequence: TGTGCCAGCTCCATTGACAGGGGTTCTGGAAACACCATATATTTT.

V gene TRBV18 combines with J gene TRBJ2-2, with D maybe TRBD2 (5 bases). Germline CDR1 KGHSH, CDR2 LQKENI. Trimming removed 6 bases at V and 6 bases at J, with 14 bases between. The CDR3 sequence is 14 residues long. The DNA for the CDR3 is TGTGCCAGCTCTTGGACCGGAGGCGCCGGGGAGCTGTTTTTT. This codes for CASSWTGGAGELFF.

CDR3 protein: CAWSLGRTFYGYTF. As DNA, the CDR3 is TGTGCCTGGAGTCTCGGGAGAACCTTCTATGGCTACACCTTC. The chain joins TRBV30 to TRBJ1-2, with D hard to call. CDR3 length equals 14 residues. The ends were cut back, 2 bases at V and 4 bases at J, with 14 bases in the middle. Germline V CDR1 and CDR2: GTSNPN, SVGIG (reference sequence).

The CDR3 nucleotides read TGTGCCAGCAGCACGACGGTCCCATTAGGGAATGAGCAGTTCTTC. As protein: CASSTTVPLGNEQFF. V and J are TRBV7-9 and TRBJ2-1; no clear D. V lost 5 bases and J 7 bases, leaving 18 bases between the germline ends. Germline CDR1 SEHNR, CDR2 FQNEAQ (reference sequence). The CDR3 has 15 residues.

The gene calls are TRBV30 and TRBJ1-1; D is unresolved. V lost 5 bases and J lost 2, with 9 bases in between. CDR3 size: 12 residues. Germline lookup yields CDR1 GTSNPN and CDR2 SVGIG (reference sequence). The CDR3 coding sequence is TGTGCCTGGCAGATTGGAAACACTGAAGCTTTCTTT. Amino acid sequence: CAWQIGNTEAFF.

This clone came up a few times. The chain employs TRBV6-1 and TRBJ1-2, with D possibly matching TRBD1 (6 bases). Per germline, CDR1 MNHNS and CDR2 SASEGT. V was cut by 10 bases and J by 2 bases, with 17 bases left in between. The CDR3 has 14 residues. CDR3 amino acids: CATLLTGSNYGYTF. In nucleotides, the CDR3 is TGTGCCACCCTCTTGACAGGTTCCAACTATGGCTACACCTTC.

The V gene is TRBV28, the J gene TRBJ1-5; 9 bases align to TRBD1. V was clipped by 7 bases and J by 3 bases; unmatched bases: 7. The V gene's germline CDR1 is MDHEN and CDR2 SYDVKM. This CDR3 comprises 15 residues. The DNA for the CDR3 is TGTGCCAGCACCACCACAGGGGGCTACAATCAGCCCCAGCATTTT. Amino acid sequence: CASTTTGGYNQPQHF.

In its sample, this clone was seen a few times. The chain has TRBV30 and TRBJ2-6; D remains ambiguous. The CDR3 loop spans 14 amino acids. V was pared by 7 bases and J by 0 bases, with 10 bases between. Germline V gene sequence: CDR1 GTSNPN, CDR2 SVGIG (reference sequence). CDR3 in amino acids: CALISRSGANVLTF. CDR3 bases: TGTGCCTTGATTAGTCGCTCTGGGGCCAACGTCCTGACTTTC.

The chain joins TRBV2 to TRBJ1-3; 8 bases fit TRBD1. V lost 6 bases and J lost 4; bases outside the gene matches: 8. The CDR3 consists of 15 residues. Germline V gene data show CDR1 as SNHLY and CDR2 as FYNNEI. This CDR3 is CASSRQGLRGNTIYF. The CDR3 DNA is TGTGCCAGCAGCAGACAGGGGCTTAGGGGAAACACCATATATTTT.

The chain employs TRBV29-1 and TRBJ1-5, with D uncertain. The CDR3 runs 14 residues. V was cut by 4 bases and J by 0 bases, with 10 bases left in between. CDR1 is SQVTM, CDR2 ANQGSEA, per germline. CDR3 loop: CSVAILGSNQPQHF. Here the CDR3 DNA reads TGCAGCGTTGCCATCTTGGGTAGCAATCAGCCCCAGCATTTT.

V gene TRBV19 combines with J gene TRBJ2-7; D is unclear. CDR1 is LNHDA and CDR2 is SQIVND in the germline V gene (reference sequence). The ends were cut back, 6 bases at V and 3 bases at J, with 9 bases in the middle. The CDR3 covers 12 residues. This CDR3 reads CASSARGYEQYF. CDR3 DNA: TGTGCCAGTAGCGCCAGAGGCTACGAGCAGTACTTC.

The CDR3 here is CAWSSGTTDTQYF. Here the CDR3 DNA reads TGTGCCTGGAGTTCAGGCACCACAGATACGCAGTATTTT. V is TRBV30 and J is TRBJ2-3; D call uncertain. The CDR3 extends over 13 amino acids. The germline V and J ends were trimmed by 2 bases and 2 bases, with 8 bases remaining between them. Per germline, CDR1 GTSNPN and CDR2 SVGIG (reference sequence).

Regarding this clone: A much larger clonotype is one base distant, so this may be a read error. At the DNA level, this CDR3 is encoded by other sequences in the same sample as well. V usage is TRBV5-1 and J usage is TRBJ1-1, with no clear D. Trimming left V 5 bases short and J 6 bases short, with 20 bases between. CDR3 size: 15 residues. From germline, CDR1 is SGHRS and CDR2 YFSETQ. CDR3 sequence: CASSSTGRGRSEAFF. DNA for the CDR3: TGCGCCAGCAGTTCCACGGGTCGAGGGAGGTCTGAAGCTTTCTTT.

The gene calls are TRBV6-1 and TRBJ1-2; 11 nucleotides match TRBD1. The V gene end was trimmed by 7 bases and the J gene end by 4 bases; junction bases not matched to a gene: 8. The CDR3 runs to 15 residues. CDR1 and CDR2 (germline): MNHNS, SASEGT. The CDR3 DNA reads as TGTGCCAGCACGGCCGGGACAGGGGGTCTCTATGGCTACACCTTC. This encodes CASTAGTGGLYGYTF.

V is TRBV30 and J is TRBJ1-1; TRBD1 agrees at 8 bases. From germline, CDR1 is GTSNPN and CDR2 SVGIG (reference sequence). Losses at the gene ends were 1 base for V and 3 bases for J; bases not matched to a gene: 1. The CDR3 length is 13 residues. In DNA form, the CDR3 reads TGTGCCTGGAGTGAACAGGGGGACACTGAAGCTTTCTTT. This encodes CAWSEQGDTEAFF.

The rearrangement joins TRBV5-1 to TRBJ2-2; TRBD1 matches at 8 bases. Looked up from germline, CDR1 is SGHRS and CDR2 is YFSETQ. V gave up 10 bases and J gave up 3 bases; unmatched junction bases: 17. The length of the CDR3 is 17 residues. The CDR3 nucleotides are TGCGCCCCCGGCCGATCCAACAGGGGGTTATACACCGGGGAGCTGTTTTTT. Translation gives CAPGRSNRGLYTGELFF.